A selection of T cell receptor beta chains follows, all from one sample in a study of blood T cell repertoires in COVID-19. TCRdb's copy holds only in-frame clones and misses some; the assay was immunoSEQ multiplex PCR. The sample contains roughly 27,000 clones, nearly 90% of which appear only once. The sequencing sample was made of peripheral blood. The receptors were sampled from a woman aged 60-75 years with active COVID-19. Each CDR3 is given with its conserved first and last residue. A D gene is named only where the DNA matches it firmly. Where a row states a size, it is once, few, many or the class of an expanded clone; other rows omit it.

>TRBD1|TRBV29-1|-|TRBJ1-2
TGCAGCACTAGGACAGGAGCTAACTATGGCTACACCTTC
CSTRTGANYGYTF
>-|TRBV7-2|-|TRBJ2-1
TGTGCCAGCAGCCCCAGGGTGACGGAAGGGTACAATGAGCAGTTCTTC
CASSPRVTEGYNEQFF
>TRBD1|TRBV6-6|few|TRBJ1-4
TGTGCCAGCAGTTACTCGGGACAGGGGACCGAAAAACTGTTTTTT
CASSYSGQGTEKLFF
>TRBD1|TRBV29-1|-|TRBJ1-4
TGCAGCGTTGAGGGACAGACTAATGAAAAACTGTTTTTT
CSVEGQTNEKLFF
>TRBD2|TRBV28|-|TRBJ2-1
TGTGCCAGCAGTCCCCTTGACGGGAGGGGTTCCAATGAGCAGTTCTTC
CASSPLDGRGSNEQFF
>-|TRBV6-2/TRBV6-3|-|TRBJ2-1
TGTGCCAGCAGTTACACTCCCTACAATGAGCAGTTCTTC
CASSYTPYNEQFF
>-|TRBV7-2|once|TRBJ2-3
TGTGCCAGCAGCGAGAGCGTGAATACGCAGTATTTT
CASSESVNTQYF
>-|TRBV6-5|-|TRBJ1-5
TGTGCCAGCAGCCAGGGGCGAATTGGCAATCAGCCCCAGCATTTT
CASSQGRIGNQPQHF
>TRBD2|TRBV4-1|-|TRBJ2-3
TGCGCCAGCAGCCAAGTGGTTAGCGGGCCCACAGATACGCAGTATTTT
CASSQVVSGPTDTQYF
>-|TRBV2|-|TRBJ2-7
TGTGCCAGCAGGGTGACAGGCTCCTACGAGCAGTACTTC
CASRVTGSYEQYF
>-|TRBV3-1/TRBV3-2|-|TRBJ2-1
TGTGCCAGCAGCCAACAGACCGGGACTCACAATGAGCAGTTCTTC
CASSQQTGTHNEQFF
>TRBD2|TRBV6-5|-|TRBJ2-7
TGTGCCAGCAGATACACTAGCGGGAGTTCCTACGAGCAGTACTTC
CASRYTSGSSYEQYF
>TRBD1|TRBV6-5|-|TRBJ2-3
TGTGCCACCCGAGACCCGACAGGGACGCGAGATACGCAGTATTTT
CATRDPTGTRDTQYF
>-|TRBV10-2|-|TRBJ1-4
TGCGCCAGCAAGGCCACGACGCGGGCGGGCGGGCGAGAAAAACTGTTTTTT
CASKATTRAGGREKLFF
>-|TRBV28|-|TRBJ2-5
TGTGCCAGTTTGAAGACACCCGGAGGACAAGAGACCCAGTACTTC
CASLKTPGGQETQYF
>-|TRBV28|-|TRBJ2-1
TGTGCCAGCAGCCGCAACAGGGCCGGGTACAATGAGCAGTTCTTC
CASSRNRAGYNEQFF
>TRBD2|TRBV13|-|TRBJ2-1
TGTGCCAGCAGCTTAGGCGGTGGCGGGAGGTACAATGAGCAGTTCTTC
CASSLGGGGRYNEQFF
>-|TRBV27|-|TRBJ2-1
TGTGCCAGCTTTGATGATGGGGCAGGGGCCTTCAATGAGCAGTTCTTC
CASFDDGAGAFNEQFF
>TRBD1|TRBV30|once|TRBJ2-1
TGTGCCTGGAGTAGCGGGACAGGGTCACACAATGAGCAGTTCTTC
CAWSSGTGSHNEQFF
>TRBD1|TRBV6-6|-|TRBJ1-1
TGTGCCAGCAGAAAAGAACCAGGGGGCTTGAACACTGAAGCTTTCTTT
CASRKEPGGLNTEAFF
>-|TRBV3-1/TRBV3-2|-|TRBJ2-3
TGTGCCAGCAGCCCCTGGAGGGGGGGGATCGGCGGGACCACTAGCACAGATACGCAGTATTTT
CASSPWRGGIGGTTSTDTQYF
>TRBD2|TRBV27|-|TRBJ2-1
TGTGCCAGCAGTTTCGGGGGACGGGGACTAGCGGGAGTGTCAGATGAGCAGTTCTTC
CASSFGGRGLAGVSDEQFF
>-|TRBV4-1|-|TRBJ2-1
TGCGCCAGCAGCCGATTCGCGTCCCGCGATGAGCAGTTCTTC
CASSRFASRDEQFF
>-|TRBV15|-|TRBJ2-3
TGTGCCACCAGCAGAGATGAGGGTACGCAGTATTTT
CATSRDEGTQYF
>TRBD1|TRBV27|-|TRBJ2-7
TGTGCCCGCCGGCCCCAGGGGGTCTACGAGCAGTACTTC
CARRPQGVYEQYF
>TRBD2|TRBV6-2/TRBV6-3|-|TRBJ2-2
TGTGCCAGCAGTTACTCGAGTCCTAGCGGGAACACCGGGGAGCTGTTTTTT
CASSYSSPSGNTGELFF
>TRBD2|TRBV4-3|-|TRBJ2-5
TGCGCCAGCAGCCAAGACGCGGGACTAGAAGAGACCCAGTACTTC
CASSQDAGLEETQYF
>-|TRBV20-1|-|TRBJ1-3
TGCAGTGCCAGTAGGACAGTCAGAGACACCATATATTTT
CSASRTVRDTIYF
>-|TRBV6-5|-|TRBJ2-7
TGTGCCAGCGGCCGATACTCCTACGAGCAGTACTTC
CASGRYSYEQYF
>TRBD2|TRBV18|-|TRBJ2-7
TGTGCCAGCTCACCAAAGTTGACTAGCGGGAGATTCAGCTACGAGCAGTACTTC
CASSPKLTSGRFSYEQYF
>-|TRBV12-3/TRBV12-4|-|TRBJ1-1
TGTGCCAGCAGTTTAGGGGCCTCGGCTTTCTTT
CASSLGASAFF
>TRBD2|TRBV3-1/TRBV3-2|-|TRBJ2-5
TGTGCCAGCAGCCAAGACGATCCCGCGGGAGGACAGGAGACCCAGTACTTC
CASSQDDPAGGQETQYF
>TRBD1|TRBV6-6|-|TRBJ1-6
TGTGCCAGCCGAGGACAGGAGAATTCACCCCTCCACTTT
CASRGQENSPLHF
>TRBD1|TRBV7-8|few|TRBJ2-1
TGTGCCAGCAGCCTCGGACAGGGCCACTACAATGAGCAGTTCTTC
CASSLGQGHYNEQFF
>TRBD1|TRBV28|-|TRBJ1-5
TGTGCCAGCAGCCTAGGTGTTCCGCCGGACAGGGGAATAGAAGGCAATCAGCCCCAGCATTTT
CASSLGVPPDRGIEGNQPQHF
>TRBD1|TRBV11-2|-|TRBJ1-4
TGTGCCAGCAGCTTAGATCGAGCAGGGGGCGTTGAAAAACTGTTTTTT
CASSLDRAGGVEKLFF
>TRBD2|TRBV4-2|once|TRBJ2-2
TGTGCCAGCAGCCAGACTCTAGCGGGAGGTTACACCGGGGAGCTGTTTTTT
CASSQTLAGGYTGELFF
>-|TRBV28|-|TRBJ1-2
TGTGCCAGCAGCCCTGGGGGCCTTAACTATGGCTACACCTTC
CASSPGGLNYGYTF
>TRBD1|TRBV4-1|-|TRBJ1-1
TGCGCCAGCAGCCACCCGGACAGGGTGAACACTGAAGCTTTCTTT
CASSHPDRVNTEAFF
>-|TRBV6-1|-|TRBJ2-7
TGTGCCAGCAGTGAAACCCCTCGGACACAATTTTACGAGCAGTACTTC
CASSETPRTQFYEQYF
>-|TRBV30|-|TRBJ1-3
TGTGCCTGGAGTCTAGGAGGAGATGGAAACACCATATATTTT
CAWSLGGDGNTIYF
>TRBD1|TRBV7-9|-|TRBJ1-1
TGTGCCAGCAGCTTAGCTCAGGGGGCTATCGCTGAAGCTTTCTTT
CASSLAQGAIAEAFF
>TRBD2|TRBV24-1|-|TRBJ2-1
TGTGCCACCGGAGCTAGCGGGAGCAATTACAATGAGCAGTTCTTC
CATGASGSNYNEQFF
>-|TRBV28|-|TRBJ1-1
TGTGCCAGCAGCCTCGGACAGACACAAGCTTTCTTT
CASSLGQTQAFF
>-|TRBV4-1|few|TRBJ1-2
TGCGCCAGCAGCCAAGAACGGGACACGCATGGCTACACCTTC
CASSQERDTHGYTF
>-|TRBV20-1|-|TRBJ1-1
TGCAGTGCTAGTGGGAGGGCCACTGAAGCTTTCTTT
CSASGRATEAFF
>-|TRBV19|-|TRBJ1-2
TGTGCCAGTAGTATAGGCCTGGGGCTGGGCCTGACACTTTTCTATGGCTACACCTTC
CASSIGLGLGLTLFYGYTF
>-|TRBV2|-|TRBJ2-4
TGTGCCAGCAGTGGCCTGAGCGGGTCGAACATTCAGTACTTC
CASSGLSGSNIQYF
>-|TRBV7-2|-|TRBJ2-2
TGTGCCAGCAGCTTAACGAGCGTGTCGCGAACCGGGGAGCTGTTTTTT
CASSLTSVSRTGELFF
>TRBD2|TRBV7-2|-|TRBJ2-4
TGTGCCAGCAGCGGGAGGGGCCTGGCCAAAAACATTCAGTACTTC
CASSGRGLAKNIQYF
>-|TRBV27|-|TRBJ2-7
TGTGCCAGCAGTTTATCGCCGGGTCGGGCCTACGAGCAGTACTTC
CASSLSPGRAYEQYF
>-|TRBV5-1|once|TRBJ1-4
TGCGCCAGCAGTCGACAGGCTGATAATGAAAAACTGTTTTTT
CASSRQADNEKLFF
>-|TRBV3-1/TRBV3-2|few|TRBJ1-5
TGTGCCAGCAGCCAAGATGCGACAGGCCAGCCCCAGCATTTT
CASSQDATGQPQHF
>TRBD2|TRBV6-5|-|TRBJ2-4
TGTGCCAGCAAGAGCGGGAGGGCGCGCCGGGAGTACTTC
CASKSGRARREYF
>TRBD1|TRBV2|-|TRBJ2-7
TGTGCCAGCACTCGGACAGGGTACTACGAGCAGTACTTC
CASTRTGYYEQYF
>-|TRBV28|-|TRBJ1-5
TGTGCCAGCACCAATAGGGGAGGGTCACATCAGCCCCAGCATTTT
CASTNRGGSHQPQHF
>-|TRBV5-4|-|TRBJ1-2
TGTGCCAGCAGCTTGGTTAGAGGGTATGGCTACACCTTC
CASSLVRGYGYTF
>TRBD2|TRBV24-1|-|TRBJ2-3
TGTGCCACCAGTGGCCTACCGGGCGGGAGGGCCACAGATACGCAGTATTTT
CATSGLPGGRATDTQYF
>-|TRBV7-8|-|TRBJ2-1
TGTGCCAGCAGCCAGATTTGGGACACGGGAAATGAGCAGTTCTTC
CASSQIWDTGNEQFF